This section outlines one T cell receptor beta chain sequence together with its context. What it binds is not known. The record originates from a study of beta chain features in type 1 diabetes. With 0 bases removed from V and 9 bases from J, the gap between germline ends came to 9 bases. This CDR3 contains 13 residues. CDR1 and CDR2 (germline): LGHNA, YSLEER. Study-level findings and limits: Since sequencing was performed on cDNA, cells with high TCR expression could be over-represented.

Expressed TCRB transcripts were sequenced after all isolated RNA was converted to cDNA. The data were produced by immunoSEQ multiplex PCR, yet TCRdb's version contains in-frame clones alone and is incomplete. The data contain more than 350,000 clones, roughly 10% of them singletons. This rearrangement joins TRBV4-3 to TRBJ2-1; D is unresolved. The receptor was isolated from a woman under 30 in good health. The sample was naive CD4+ T cells from blood. The CDR3, as DNA: TGCGCCAGCAGCCAAGATAGATGGAGTGAGCAGTTCTTC. It specifies CASSQDRWSEQFF.